This T cell receptor beta chain stems from a study of T cell responses to AZD1222 COVID-19 vaccine. Study results and limitations: After the peak T cell response, and only then, were repertoires sampled. Vaccine-related CD4 TCRs covered spike, predominating at 160-218 and 743-854. Only a handful of AZD1222 recipients, more than 5 in all, had baseline seropositivity.

With respect to this clone: Its antigen is unknown.

This CDR3 is built from 15 residues. V lost 3 bases and J lost 1, with 10 bases in between. Germline CDR1 ENHRY, CDR2 SYGVKD. Assay: immunoSEQ multiplex PCR; the TCRdb copy retains only in-frame clones and omits some. The table records 150,000 to 200,000 clones, around 94% of them present only once. Whether given at about 4 or about 12 weeks, second doses were pooled. The input for sequencing was peripheral blood, taken 28 days after the second AZD1222 dose. The rearrangement uses TRBV10-3 and TRBJ2-1; possible D gene TRBD2, 5 bases. The receptor comes from an adult who received the AZD1222 COVID-19 vaccine. CDR3: CAISEPSLSYNEQFF. In DNA form, the CDR3 reads TGTGCCATCAGTGAACCTAGCCTGTCCTACAATGAGCAGTTCTTC.